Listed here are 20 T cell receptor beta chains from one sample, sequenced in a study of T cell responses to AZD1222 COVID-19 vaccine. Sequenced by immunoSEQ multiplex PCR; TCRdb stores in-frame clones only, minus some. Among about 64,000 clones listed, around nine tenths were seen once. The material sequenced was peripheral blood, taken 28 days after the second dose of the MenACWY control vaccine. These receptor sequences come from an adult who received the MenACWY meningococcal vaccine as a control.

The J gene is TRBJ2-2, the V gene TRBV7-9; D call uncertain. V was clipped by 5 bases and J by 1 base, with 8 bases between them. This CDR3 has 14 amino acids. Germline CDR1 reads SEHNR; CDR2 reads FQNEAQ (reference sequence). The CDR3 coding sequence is TGTGCCAGCAGCCGACACCAGAACACCGGGGAGCTGTTTTTT. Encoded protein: CASSRHQNTGELFF.

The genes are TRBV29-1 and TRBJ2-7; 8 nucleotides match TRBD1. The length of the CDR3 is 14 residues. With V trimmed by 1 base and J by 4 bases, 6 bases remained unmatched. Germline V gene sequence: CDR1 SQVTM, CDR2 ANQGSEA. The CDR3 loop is CSVEAAGGGYEQYF. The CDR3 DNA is TGCAGCGTTGAAGCGGCAGGGGGCGGTTACGAGCAGTACTTC.

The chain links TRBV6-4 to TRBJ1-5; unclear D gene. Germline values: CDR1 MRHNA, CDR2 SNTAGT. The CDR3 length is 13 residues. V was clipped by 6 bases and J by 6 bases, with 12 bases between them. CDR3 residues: CASSPGRSQPQHF. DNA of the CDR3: TGTGCCAGCAGCCCCGGTAGGTCTCAGCCCCAGCATTTT.

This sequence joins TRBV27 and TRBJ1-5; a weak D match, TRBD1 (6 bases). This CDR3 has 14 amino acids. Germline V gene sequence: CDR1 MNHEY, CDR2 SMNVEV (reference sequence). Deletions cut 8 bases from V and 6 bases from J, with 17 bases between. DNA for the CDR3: TGTGCCAGCGGATTACAGGGATTGGGTCAGCCCCAGCATTTT. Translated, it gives CASGLQGLGQPQHF.

This CDR3 reads CASSLAGQGSGDTQYF. DNA of the CDR3: TGCGCCAGCAGCTTGGCGGGACAGGGATCGGGAGATACGCAGTATTTT. The V gene is TRBV5-1, the J gene TRBJ2-3, with 9 positions matching TRBD1. Losses at the gene ends were 0 bases for V and 5 bases for J; bases not matched to a gene: 7. This CDR3 contains 16 residues. Germline lookup yields CDR1 SGHRS and CDR2 YFSETQ.

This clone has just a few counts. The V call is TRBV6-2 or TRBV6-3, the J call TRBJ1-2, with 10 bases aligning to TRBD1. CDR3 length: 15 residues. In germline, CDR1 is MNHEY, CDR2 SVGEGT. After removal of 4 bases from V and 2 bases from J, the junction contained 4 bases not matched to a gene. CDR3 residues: CASSFPGQGNYGYTF. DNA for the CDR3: TGTGCCAGCAGTTTCCCGGGACAGGGGAACTATGGCTACACCTTC.

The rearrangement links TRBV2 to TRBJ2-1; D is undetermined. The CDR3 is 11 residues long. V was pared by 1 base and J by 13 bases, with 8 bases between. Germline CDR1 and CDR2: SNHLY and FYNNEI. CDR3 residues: CASSEDVFQFF. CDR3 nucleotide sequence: TGTGCCAGCAGTGAAGACGTCTTCCAGTTCTTC. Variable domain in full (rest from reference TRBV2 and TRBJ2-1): EPEVTQTPSHQVTQMGQEVILRCVPISNHLYFYWYRQILGQKVEFLVSFYNNEISEKSEIFDDQFSVERPDGSNFTLKIRSTKLEDSAMYFCASSEDVFQFFGPGTRLTVL.

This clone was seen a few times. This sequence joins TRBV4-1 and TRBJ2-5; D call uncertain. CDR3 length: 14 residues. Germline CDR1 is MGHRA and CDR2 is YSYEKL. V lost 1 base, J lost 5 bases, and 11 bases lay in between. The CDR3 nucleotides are TGCGCCAGCAGCCAAGGGGTGTACGGGGAGACCCAGTACTTC. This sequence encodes CASSQGVYGETQYF.

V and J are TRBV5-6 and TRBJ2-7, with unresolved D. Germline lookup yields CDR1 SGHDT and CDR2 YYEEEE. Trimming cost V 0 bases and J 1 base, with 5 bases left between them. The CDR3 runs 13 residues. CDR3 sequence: CASSLVGSYEQYF. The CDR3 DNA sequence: TGTGCCAGCAGCTTGGTGGGTTCCTACGAGCAGTACTTC.

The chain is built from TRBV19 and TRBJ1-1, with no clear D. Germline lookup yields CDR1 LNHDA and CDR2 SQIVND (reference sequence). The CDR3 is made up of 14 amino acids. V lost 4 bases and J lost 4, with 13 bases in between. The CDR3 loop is CASSNIGWATEAFF. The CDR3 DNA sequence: TGTGCCAGTAGTAATATAGGGTGGGCCACTGAAGCTTTCTTT.

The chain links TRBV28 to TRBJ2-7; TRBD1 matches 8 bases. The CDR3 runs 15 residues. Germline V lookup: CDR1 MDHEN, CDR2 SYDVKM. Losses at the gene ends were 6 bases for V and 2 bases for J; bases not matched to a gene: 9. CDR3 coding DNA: TGTGCCAGCAGCAGCCCCGGGACAGGAGCCTACGAGCAGTACTTC. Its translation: CASSSPGTGAYEQYF.

The CDR3 coding sequence is TGCGCCAGCAGCCCGGAACAGGGGATTAATTCACCCCTCCACTTT. This sequence encodes CASSPEQGINSPLHF. The rearrangement links TRBV5-1 to TRBJ1-6; 7 bases align to TRBD1. J gave up 6 bases and V 4 bases, and 7 bases lay outside the gene matches. The CDR3 consists of 15 residues. Germline CDR1 and CDR2: SGHRS and YFSETQ.

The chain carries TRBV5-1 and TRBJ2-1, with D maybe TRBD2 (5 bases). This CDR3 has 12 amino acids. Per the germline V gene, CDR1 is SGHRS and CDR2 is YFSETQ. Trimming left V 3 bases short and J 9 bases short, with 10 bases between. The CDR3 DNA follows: TGCGCCAGCAGCTCGACTATCGGTGAGCAGTTCTTC. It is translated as CASSSTIGEQFF.

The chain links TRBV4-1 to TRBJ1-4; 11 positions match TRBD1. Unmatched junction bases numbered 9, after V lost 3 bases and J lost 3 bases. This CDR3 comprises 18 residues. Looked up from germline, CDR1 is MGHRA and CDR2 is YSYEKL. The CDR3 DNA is TGCGCCAGCAGCCAGGATGGACAGGGGGCTCGGGCTAATGAAAAACTGTTTTTT. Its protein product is CASSQDGQGARANEKLFF.

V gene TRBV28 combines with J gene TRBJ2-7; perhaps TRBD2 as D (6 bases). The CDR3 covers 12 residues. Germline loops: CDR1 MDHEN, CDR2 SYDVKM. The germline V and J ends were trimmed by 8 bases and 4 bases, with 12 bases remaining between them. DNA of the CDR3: TGTGCCAGCGGTGGGGCGGGGTACGAGCAGTACTTC. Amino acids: CASGGAGYEQYF. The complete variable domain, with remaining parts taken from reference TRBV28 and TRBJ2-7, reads DVKVTQSSRYLVKRTGEKVFLECVQDMDHENMFWYRQDPGLGLRLIYFSYDVKMKEKGDIPEGYSVSREKKERFSLILESASTNQTSMYLCASGGAGYEQYFGPGTRLTVT.

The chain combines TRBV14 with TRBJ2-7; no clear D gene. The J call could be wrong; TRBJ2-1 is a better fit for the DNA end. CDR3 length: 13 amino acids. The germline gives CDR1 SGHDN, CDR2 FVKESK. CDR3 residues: CASSQADPNEQFF. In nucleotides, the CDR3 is TGTGCCAGCAGCCAAGCCGACCCGAATGAGCAGTTCTTC.

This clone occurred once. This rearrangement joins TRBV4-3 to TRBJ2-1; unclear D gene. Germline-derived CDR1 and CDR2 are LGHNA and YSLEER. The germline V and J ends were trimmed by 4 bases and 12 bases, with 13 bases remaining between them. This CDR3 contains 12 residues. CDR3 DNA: TGCGCCAGCAGCCTTAGAGGCTCGGGGCAGTTCTTC. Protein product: CASSLRGSGQFF.

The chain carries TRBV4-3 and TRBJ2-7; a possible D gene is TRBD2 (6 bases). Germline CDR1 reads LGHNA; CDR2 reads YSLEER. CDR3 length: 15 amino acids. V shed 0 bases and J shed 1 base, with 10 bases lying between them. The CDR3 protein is CASSQESSGSYEQYF. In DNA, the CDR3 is TGCGCCAGCAGCCAAGAATCCAGCGGGTCCTACGAGCAGTACTTC.

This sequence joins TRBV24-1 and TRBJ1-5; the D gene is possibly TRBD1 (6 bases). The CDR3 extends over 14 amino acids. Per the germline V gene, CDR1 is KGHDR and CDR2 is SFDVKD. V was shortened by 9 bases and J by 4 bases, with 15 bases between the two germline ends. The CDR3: CATLISGANQPQHF. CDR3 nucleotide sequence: TGTGCCACCTTAATCTCAGGGGCAAATCAGCCCCAGCATTTT.

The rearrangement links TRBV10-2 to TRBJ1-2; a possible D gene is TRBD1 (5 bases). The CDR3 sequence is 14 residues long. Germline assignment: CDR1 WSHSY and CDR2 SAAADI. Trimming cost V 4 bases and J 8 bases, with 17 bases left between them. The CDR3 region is CASSVVRGAEGYTF. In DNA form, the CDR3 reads TGCGCCAGCAGTGTGGTAAGGGGCGCAGAGGGCTACACCTTC.